This entry lists 14 T cell receptor beta chains sequenced from one sample in a study of blood T cell repertoires in COVID-19. Sequencing was performed with immunoSEQ multiplex PCR; in TCRdb, only in-frame clones are kept and a portion is missing. The sample lists some 200,000 clones, 85% to 90% occurring once. The sample taken for sequencing was PBMCs or T cells enriched from blood (not recorded which). These TCRs come from a woman in her 50s in a cohort exposed to, infected with or recovered from COVID-19 (not recorded which).

The rearrangement links TRBV7-2 to TRBJ1-1, with no clear D. In germline, CDR1 is SGHTA, CDR2 FQGNSA. Trimming shortened V by 5 bases and J by 1 base, and 17 bases separated the two germline ends. There are 16 residues in the CDR3. The DNA of the CDR3 is TGTGCCAGCAGCCGGCCGGGAAGAGGACGGAACACTGAAGCTTTCTTT. It specifies CASSRPGRGRNTEAFF. The variable domain in full, completed from reference TRBV7-2 and TRBJ1-1, reads GAGVSQSPSNKVTEKGKDVELRCDPISGHTALYWYRQSLGQGLEFLIYFQGNSAPDKSGLPSDRFSAERTGGSVSTLTIQRTQQEDSAVYLCASSRPGRGRNTEAFFGQGTRLTVV.

The V gene is TRBV7-9, the J gene TRBJ2-5; tentative D call: TRBD1 (6 bases). CDR1 is SEHNR and CDR2 is FQNEAQ in the germline V gene (reference sequence). Trimming stripped 4 bases from V and 1 base from J, with 10 bases between. The CDR3 totals 14 residues. The CDR3 bases are TGTGCCAGCAGCTCCTACAGGGTCCAAGAGACCCAGTACTTC. As protein: CASSSYRVQETQYF.

The chain employs TRBV5-1 and TRBJ2-7; D unclear. Germline V lookup: CDR1 SGHRS, CDR2 YFSETQ. The ends were cut back, 0 bases at V and 0 bases at J, with 7 bases in the middle. This CDR3 spans 14 amino acids. In DNA, the CDR3 is TGCGCCAGCAGCTTGGACAGTATCTCCTACGAGCAGTACTTC. Encoded protein: CASSLDSISYEQYF.

V usage is TRBV2 and J usage is TRBJ2-5; 7 bases fit TRBD2. Trimming took 8 bases from V and 3 from J; bases not matched to a gene: 0. The CDR3 is 11 amino acids. The germline V gene encodes CDR1 SNHLY and CDR2 FYNNEI. CDR3 in amino acids: CASGGEETQYF. DNA of the CDR3: TGTGCCAGCGGGGGGGAAGAGACCCAGTACTTC. Variable domain in full (rest from reference TRBV2 and TRBJ2-5): EPEVTQTPSHQVTQMGQEVILRCVPISNHLYFYWYRQILGQKVEFLVSFYNNEISEKSEIFDDQFSVERPDGSNFTLKIRSTKLEDSAMYFCASGGEETQYFGPGTRLLVL.

The rearrangement links TRBV11-2 to TRBJ2-3; D call uncertain. Trimming cost V 6 bases and J 1 base, with 5 bases left between them. The CDR3 is made up of 12 amino acids. CDR1 and CDR2 from the germline V gene are SGHAT and FQNNGV. The CDR3 sequence is CASSSGTDTQYF. Here the CDR3 DNA reads TGTGCCAGCAGTTCGGGCACAGATACGCAGTATTTT. The full variable domain, rest sourced from reference TRBV11-2 and TRBJ2-3, is EAGVAQSPRYKIIEKRQSVAFWCNPISGHATLYWYQQILGQGPKLLIQFQNNGVVDDSQLPKDRFSAERLKGVDSTLKIQPAKLEDSAVYLCASSSGTDTQYFGPGTRLTVL.

The J gene is TRBJ2-6, the V gene TRBV4-2, with a possible D match to TRBD2 (5 bases). CDR1 and CDR2 (germline): LGHNA, YNFKEQ. The length of the CDR3 is 16 residues. The V end was cut by 0 bases, the J end by 2 bases, with 8 bases between. The CDR3 DNA reads TGTGCCAGCAGCCAAGATGAGAGGGCTGGGGCCAACGTCCTGACTTTC. Its translation: CASSQDERAGANVLTF.

The CDR3 sequence is CASSLQSAGASAGELFF. CDR3 in DNA: TGTGCCAGCAGCTTACAGTCGGCAGGGGCGAGCGCCGGGGAGCTGTTTTTT. The gene calls are TRBV7-3 and TRBJ2-2, with D perhaps matching TRBD1 (6 bases). Trimming took off 2 bases at V and 6 bases at J, with 19 bases between the two ends. The CDR3 has 17 residues. CDR1 and CDR2 (germline): SGHTA, FQGTGA.

The rearrangement links TRBV5-1 to TRBJ2-7; possible D gene TRBD1, 7 bases. Trimming cost V 6 bases and J 9 bases, with 22 bases left between them. Germline CDR1 and CDR2: SGHRS and YFSETQ. CDR3 length: 14 residues. The CDR3 spells CASNPGDSGSGQYF. CDR3 nucleotide sequence: TGCGCCAGCAACCCTGGGGACAGCGGGTCCGGGCAGTACTTC.

The genes are TRBV3-1 (or the pseudogene TRBV3-2) and TRBJ1-4; 8 bases map to TRBD1. The CDR3 is 16 residues long. Germline loops: CDR1 LGHDT, CDR2 YNNKEL (reference sequence). J gave up 6 bases and V 2 bases, and 8 bases lay outside the gene matches. DNA of the CDR3: TGTGCCAGCAGCCAACGCACAGGGGGATACCATGAAAAACTGTTTTTT. Protein sequence: CASSQRTGGYHEKLFF.

The rearrangement links TRBV3-1 (or the pseudogene TRBV3-2) to TRBJ1-1; D remains ambiguous. The CDR3 covers 12 residues. V lost 9 bases to trimming and J lost 4 bases, with 12 bases between them. The germline gives CDR1 LGHDT, CDR2 YNNKEL (reference sequence). The CDR3 region is CARLASATEAFF. In nucleotides, the CDR3 is TGTGCCAGGTTAGCCTCAGCCACTGAAGCTTTCTTT.

The chain couples TRBV19 to TRBJ1-5; TRBD1 matches at 8 bases. The ends lost 2 bases at V and 6 bases at J; junction bases unmatched: 6. The germline V gene has CDR1 LNHDA and CDR2 SQIVND (reference sequence). CDR3 length: 15 residues. CDR3 nucleotides: TGTGCCAGTAGTATAAGGACAGGGATAAGTCAGCCCCAGCATTTT. Its protein product is CASSIRTGISQPQHF. Filled out from reference TRBV19 and TRBJ1-5, the complete variable domain reads DGGITQSPKYLFRKEGQNVTLSCEQNLNHDAMYWYRQDPGQGLRLIYYSQIVNDFQKGDIAEGYSVSREKKESFPLTVTSAQKNPTAFYLCASSIRTGISQPQHFGDGTRLSIL.

This chain connects TRBV27 to TRBJ2-7; 8 bases agree with TRBD2. CDR1 is MNHEY and CDR2 is SMNVEV in the germline V gene (reference sequence). The J segment lost 0 bases and the V segment lost 5 bases, leaving 3 bases of the junction unmatched. The CDR3 consists of 14 residues. CDR3 in DNA: TGTGCCAGCAGTCAGACTAGCGCCTCCTACGAGCAGTACTTC. This sequence encodes CASSQTSASYEQYF.

J is TRBJ1-5 and V is TRBV10-3, with D possibly being TRBD1 (5 bases). Between the trimmed V and J ends, which lost 11 bases and 5 bases, there was a span of 13 bases. The CDR3 sequence is 12 residues long. Germline CDR1 and CDR2: ENHRY and SYGVKD. The CDR3 protein is CAAPGGDQPQHF. The CDR3 region has the DNA TGTGCCGCCCCGGGGGGGGATCAGCCCCAGCATTTT.

The chain links TRBV21-1 to TRBJ2-4; the table's D call, TRBD1, was not checked against the DNA. TRBV21-1 is tagged as a pseudogene. This CDR3 spans 21 amino acids. The CDR3 region is CASSIGGARGGQAGAKNIQYF. The DNA of the CDR3 is TGTGCCAGCAGCATCGGAGGGGCTCGTGGAGGACAGGCTGGGGCCAAAAACATTCAGTACTTC.